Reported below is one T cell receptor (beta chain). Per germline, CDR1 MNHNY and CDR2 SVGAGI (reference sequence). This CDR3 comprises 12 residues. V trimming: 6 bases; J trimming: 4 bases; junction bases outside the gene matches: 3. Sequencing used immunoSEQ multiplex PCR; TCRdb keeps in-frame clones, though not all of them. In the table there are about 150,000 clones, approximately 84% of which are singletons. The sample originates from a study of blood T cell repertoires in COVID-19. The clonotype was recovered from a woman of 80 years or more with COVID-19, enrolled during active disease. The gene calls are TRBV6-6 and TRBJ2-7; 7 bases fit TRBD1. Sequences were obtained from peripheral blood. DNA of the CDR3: TGTGCCAGCAGGCGACAGGGATACGAGCAGTACTTC. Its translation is CASRRQGYEQYF.